Below are 32 T cell receptor beta chains sequenced from a single sample in a study of blood T cells in healthy people across ages. The use of a sample-barcoded 5' primer and a J-beta primer mix characterized a second PCR of roughly 6 to 11 cycles. Via MiXCR, TCRdb re-called the 5' RACE reads, giving one row per CDR3 protein. This table holds nearly 800,000 distinct CDR3 sequences, 20% to 30% found once. These same records also appear under a second study, on T cells of mothers and their children.

Input material: blood. These receptor sequences come from a boy under 18 in good health.

V is TRBV4-3 and J is TRBJ1-4; TRBD1 matches at 8 bases. The trim removed 4 bases at V and 4 bases at J, leaving 8 bases unmatched. Germline values: CDR1 LGHNA, CDR2 YSLEER. The CDR3 length is 16 residues. The CDR3 protein is CASSLSRGPGNEKLFF. CDR3 sequence (DNA): TGCGCCAGCAGCCTCTCCAGGGGGCCTGGTAATGAAAAACTGTTTTTT.

The chain is built from TRBV11-1 and TRBJ2-1; 9 positions match TRBD2. The CDR3 is 16 amino acids. With 1 base clipped from V and 6 bases from J, the junction kept 7 bases outside the gene matches. Looked up from germline, CDR1 is SGHAT and CDR2 is FQDESV (reference sequence). The CDR3 DNA reads TGTGCCAGCAGCTTAGAACATAGCGGGAGTGGCAATGAGCAGTTCTTC. Encoded protein: CASSLEHSGSGNEQFF.

A few counts support this clonotype. This chain connects TRBV27 to TRBJ1-1, with D possibly matching TRBD1 (6 bases). The CDR3 sequence is 11 residues long. Trimming took 10 bases from V and 5 from J, leaving 11 bases between them. Germline V CDR1 and CDR2: MNHEY, SMNVEV (reference sequence). The CDR3 region has the DNA TGTGCCACCAGGACAGCAACTGAAGCTTTCTTT. It translates to CATRTATEAFF.

This clonotype was observed a handful of times. J is TRBJ2-5 and V is TRBV7-2; 8 bases map to TRBD1. The J call may be in error: the DNA end matches TRBJ2-7 better. The CDR3 consists of 14 residues. Germline-derived CDR1 and CDR2 are SGHTA and FQGNSA. This CDR3 is CAGKSGQASYEQYF. For the CDR3, the DNA is TGTGCCGGCAAGTCGGGACAGGCCTCCTACGAGCAGTACTTC.

Of note for this clonotype: Given the absence of the conserved phenylalanine or tryptophan at the CDR3 end, a read error is likely. The rearrangement joins TRBV3-1 to TRBJ2-7, with 8 bases aligning to TRBD1. This CDR3 has 14 amino acids. V lost 0 bases and J lost 3; bases outside the gene matches: 1. CDR1 is LGHDT and CDR2 is YNNKEL in the germline V gene (reference sequence). CDR3 nucleotide sequence: TGTGCCAGCAGCCAAGATGGACAGGGCTACGAGCAGTACCTC. This gives the protein CASSQDGQGYEQYL.

This chain links TRBV5-1 with TRBJ2-5; 7 nucleotides align to TRBD2. The CDR3 runs to 18 residues. Looked up from germline, CDR1 is SGHRS and CDR2 is YFSETQ. Germline trimming cut 4 bases from V and 2 bases from J; bases unmatched to any gene: 17. The CDR3 sequence is CASSLGTGGYRGQETQYF. CDR3 nucleotides: TGCGCCAGCAGCCTGGGGACGGGGGGATATAGAGGGCAAGAGACCCAGTACTTC.

The rearrangement joins TRBV2 to TRBJ2-7; a possible D gene is TRBD1 (10 bases). CDR1 is SNHLY and CDR2 is FYNNEI in the germline V gene. The CDR3 is made up of 19 amino acids. Trimming stripped 3 bases from V and 3 bases from J, with 27 bases between. CDR3 protein: CASSDLSRDRGGGDYEQYF. The CDR3 DNA reads TGTGCCAGCAGTGACCTTTCCCGGGACAGGGGCGGGGGGGACTACGAGCAGTACTTC.

The genes are TRBV29-1 and TRBJ1-6, with D unresolved. The CDR3 is 13 amino acids. Germline CDR1 is SQVTM and CDR2 is ANQGSEA. Trimming removed 4 bases from V and 5 bases from J, with 9 bases in between. The CDR3 region is CSVGAIDNSPLHF. The CDR3 DNA is TGCAGCGTTGGGGCCATTGATAATTCACCCCTCCACTTT. The entire variable domain, with the rest obtained from reference TRBV29-1 and TRBJ1-6, is as follows: SAVISQKPSRDICQRGTSLTIQCQVDSQVTMMFWYRQQPGQSLTLIATANQGSEATYESGFVIDKFPISRPNLTFSTLTVSNMSPEDSSIYLCSVGAIDNSPLHFGNGTRLTVT.

The chain combines TRBV2 with TRBJ1-2; the D gene is possibly TRBD1 (5 bases). This CDR3 has 15 amino acids. Germline V gives CDR1 SNHLY, CDR2 FYNNEI. V was clipped by 3 bases and J by 8 bases, with 19 bases between them. The CDR3 reads CASSDEGALLPGYTF. CDR3 sequence (DNA): TGTGCCAGCAGTGATGAAGGGGCGCTGTTGCCCGGCTACACCTTC.

This chain links TRBV6-1 with TRBJ2-1; D is undetermined. CDR3 length: 19 residues. The V and J ends lost 6 bases and 0 bases respectively, with 24 bases between them. Germline CDR1 MNHNS, CDR2 SASEGT. The CDR3 region is CASSRGWQLLRSSYNEQFF. CDR3 DNA: TGTGCCAGCAGCCGTGGTTGGCAGCTCCTCAGGAGCTCCTACAATGAGCAGTTCTTC.

This clonotype was recorded a few times. With a much larger clone just one base away, this may be a read error. The rearrangement uses TRBV28 and TRBJ2-4; no clear D. V was cut by 5 bases and J by 1 base, with 9 bases left in between. Germline lookup yields CDR1 MDHEN and CDR2 SYDVKM. The CDR3 totals 14 residues. CDR3 region: CASSALGAKNIQYF. The CDR3 DNA follows: TGTGCCAGCAGTGCGCTAGGCGCCAAAAACATTCAGTACTTC.

The V call is TRBV7-2, the J call TRBJ1-1; D remains ambiguous. V dropped 4 bases and J dropped 1 base, with 13 bases sitting between them. The CDR3 length is 15 residues. The germline V gene encodes CDR1 SGHTA and CDR2 FQGNSA. The CDR3 region has the DNA TGTGCCAGCAGCTCCCAATCGGGCTCGAACACTGAAGCTTTCTTT. Amino acids: CASSSQSGSNTEAFF.

This clonotype was seen a handful of times. The chain carries TRBV5-5 and TRBJ2-5; D may be TRBD1 or TRBD2 (5 bases each). The CDR3 runs 13 residues. Trimming removed 3 bases from V and 5 bases from J, with 11 bases in between. Germline CDR1 SGHKS, CDR2 YYEKEE (reference sequence). The CDR3 DNA reads TGTGCCAGCAGCTCCGGGACCTACGAGACCCAGTACTTC. It encodes CASSSGTYETQYF.

V is TRBV28 and J is TRBJ1-6; tentative D call: TRBD1 (5 bases). Trimming cost V 6 bases and J 9 bases, with 12 bases left between them. This CDR3 has 13 residues. The V gene's germline CDR1 is MDHEN and CDR2 SYDVKM. The CDR3 bases are TGTGCCAGCAGAAACGTTGGGGGTTCACCCCTCCACTTT. Its translation: CASRNVGGSPLHF.

This chain links TRBV7-9 with TRBJ2-4, with 8 bases identical to TRBD2. V gave up 2 bases and J gave up 0 bases; unmatched junction bases: 3. Germline assignment: CDR1 SEHNR and CDR2 FQNEAQ (reference sequence). This CDR3 is 16 amino acids long. The chain's CDR3 is CASSLQRELAKNIQYF. The CDR3 nucleotides are TGTGCCAGCAGCTTACAGCGGGAGTTAGCCAAAAACATTCAGTACTTC.

The gene calls are TRBV3-1 and TRBJ2-1; TRBD2 matches 8 bases. The CDR3 has 18 residues. Trimming at V came to 4 bases and at J to 4 bases, leaving 15 bases not matched to a gene. Germline assignment: CDR1 LGHDT and CDR2 YNNKEL (reference sequence). The CDR3 sequence: CASSPPPPKAGVYNEQFF. In DNA, the CDR3 is TGTGCCAGCAGCCCCCCTCCCCCTAAAGCGGGGGTTTACAATGAGCAGTTCTTC.

A note on this clonotype: A junction end diverges from the germline sequence, so it may reflect a read error. The V and J genes are TRBV19 and TRBJ1-1, with a possible D match to TRBD1 (5 bases). The CDR3 loop spans 13 amino acids. Germline assignment: CDR1 LNHDA and CDR2 SQIVND (reference sequence). CDR3 sequence reads: CASSVDKSTEAFF. CDR3 nucleotide sequence: TGTGCAAGTAGCGTGGACAAAAGCACTGAAGCTTTCTTT. Using reference TRBV19 and TRBJ1-1 for the parts outside the CDR3, the full variable domain is DGGITQSPKYLFRKEGQNVTLSCEQNLNHDAMYWYRQDPGQGLRLIYYSQIVNDFQKGDIAEGYSVSREKKESFPLTVTSAQKNPTAFYLCASSVDKSTEAFFGQGTRLTVV.

This clonotype has more than one count but fewer than ten. This chain uses TRBV6-5 with TRBJ1-4, with 7 bases identical to TRBD1. Germline values: CDR1 MNHEY, CDR2 SVGAGI. The CDR3 is 14 residues long. The J segment lost 10 bases and the V segment lost 0 bases, leaving 5 bases of the junction unmatched. CDR3 loop: CASSYSQGYGKLFF. DNA of the CDR3: TGTGCCAGCAGTTACTCACAGGGGTATGGAAAACTGTTTTTT.

The CDR3 DNA reads as TGCAGTGCTAGAGACGCGGGACAACACACAGATACGCAGTATTTT. Its protein is CSARDAGQHTDTQYF. V and J are TRBV20-1 and TRBJ2-3; D might be TRBD1 or TRBD2, each matching 6 bases. Trimming took off 0 bases at V and 2 bases at J, with 12 bases between the two ends. Germline assignment: CDR1 DFQATT and CDR2 SNEGSKA (reference sequence). The CDR3 sequence is 15 residues long.

This clonotype was seen more than once but under ten times. The genes are TRBV6-5 and TRBJ2-3; TRBD1 aligns across 9 bases. The CDR3 extends over 16 amino acids. From germline, CDR1 is MNHEY and CDR2 SVGAGI. With 4 bases clipped from V and 2 bases from J, the junction kept 7 bases outside the gene matches. This chain's CDR3 is CASSLSGQGSTDTQYF. The CDR3, as DNA: TGTGCCAGCAGTTTAAGCGGACAGGGGTCCACAGATACGCAGTATTTT.

This sequence joins TRBV25-1 and TRBJ2-7; 7 positions match TRBD1. Looked up from germline, CDR1 is MGHDK and CDR2 is SYGVNS. CDR3 length equals 14 residues. After removal of 3 bases from V and 1 base from J, the junction contained 3 bases not matched to a gene. The CDR3 DNA reads TGTGCCAGCAGTGACCACAGGGGATCCTACGAGCAGTACTTC. Translated: CASSDHRGSYEQYF.

The chain carries TRBV29-1 and TRBJ1-4; 10 bases map to TRBD1. Trimming removed 4 bases from V and 7 bases from J; junction bases left unmatched: 3. Germline V CDR1 and CDR2: SQVTM, ANQGSEA. The CDR3 covers 13 residues. The CDR3 bases are TGCAGCGTTGGGGACAGGGGTGGTGAAAAACTGTTTTTT. This translates into CSVGDRGGEKLFF.

This clonotype showed up just a few times. At one boundary the junction diverges from the germline segment, which might be a read error. The chain employs TRBV15 and TRBJ2-3, with 15 positions matching TRBD2. Germline CDR1 reads LNHNV; CDR2 reads YYDKDF (reference sequence). The CDR3 spans 17 residues. CDR3 amino acids: CATSSWTSGGATGTQYF. CDR3 DNA sequence: TGTGCCACCAGCAGCTGGACTAGCGGGGGGGCAACAGGTACGCAGTATTTT.

The J gene is TRBJ2-3, the V gene TRBV28; TRBD2 matches 9 bases. Germline loops: CDR1 MDHEN, CDR2 SYDVKM. The CDR3 is made up of 14 amino acids. Trimming removed 2 bases from V and 6 bases from J; junction bases left unmatched: 3. The CDR3 region is CASSLAGGHDTQYF. CDR3 in DNA: TGTGCCAGCAGTTTAGCGGGGGGGCATGATACGCAGTATTTT.

This clonotype was observed a few times. V usage is TRBV29-1 and J usage is TRBJ2-5; 7 bases line up with TRBD1. The CDR3 length is 11 residues. Germline assignment: CDR1 SQVTM and CDR2 ANQGSEA. The junction had 4 bases not matched to a gene; V was cut back by 7 bases and J by 5 bases. DNA for the CDR3: TGCAGCGCATTGACAGGGGAGACCCAGTACTTC. This codes for CSALTGETQYF.

This clonotype came up a few times. The chain carries TRBV3-1 and TRBJ1-2, with a tentative D call TRBD1 (5 bases). Germline V gives CDR1 LGHDT, CDR2 YNNKEL (reference sequence). Trimming pared 1 base from V and 4 bases from J, leaving 10 bases between. The CDR3 runs to 14 residues. The CDR3 loop reads CASSQGRGGYGYTF. CDR3 DNA sequence: TGTGCCAGCAGCCAAGGTCGCGGGGGCTATGGCTACACCTTC.

In this sample, this clonotype turned up a few times. The rearrangement uses TRBV12-3 or TRBV12-4 and TRBJ1-1; 11 nucleotides agree with TRBD1. V gave up 5 bases and J gave up 4 bases; unmatched junction bases: 15. The CDR3 contains 18 residues. CDR3 sequence: CASSPVLGQGALGTEAFF. CDR3 DNA: TGTGCCAGCAGTCCCGTACTTGGACAGGGGGCTTTGGGCACTGAAGCTTTCTTT.

This clonotype was observed a few times. The chain links TRBV29-1 to TRBJ2-5; D is ambiguous. The DNA end lines up better with TRBJ2-7; the J call may be wrong. Germline CDR1 is SQVTM and CDR2 is ANQGSEA. CDR3 length: 13 residues. The CDR3 region has the DNA TGCAGCGTTGAAGGTTCGAGGCAGTACGAGCAGTACTTC. Protein sequence: CSVEGSRQYEQYF.

The V call is TRBV9, the J call TRBJ2-7; TRBD1 is a possible D gene (6 bases). Germline V gene data show CDR1 as SGDLS and CDR2 as YYNGEE. The CDR3 has 14 residues. The V end was cut by 4 bases, the J end by 0 bases, with 11 bases between. This chain's CDR3 is CASSLRQDSYEQYF. The DNA of the CDR3 is TGTGCCAGCAGCCTCAGACAGGACTCCTACGAGCAGTACTTC.

The chain is built from TRBV20-1 and TRBJ2-5; D is ambiguous. TRBJ2-1 matches the DNA end more closely, so the J call is doubtful. The germline CDR1 and CDR2 sequences are DFQATT and SNEGSKA (reference sequence). The CDR3 spans 11 residues. CDR3 coding DNA: TGCAGTGCCACTCCAGGCCATGAGCAGTTCTTC. It translates to CSATPGHEQFF.

Only a few counts were recorded for this clonotype. The gene calls are TRBV6-6 and TRBJ1-2; TRBD1 aligns across 8 bases. The CDR3 totals 16 residues. Germline values: CDR1 MNHNY, CDR2 SVGAGI (reference sequence). Trimming cost V 7 bases and J 4 bases; bases outside gene matches: 14. CDR3 sequence reads: CASTEYRGGGGYGYTF. The CDR3 DNA follows: TGTGCCAGCACCGAATACAGGGGGGGTGGGGGCTATGGCTACACCTTC.

This chain links TRBV29-1 with TRBJ1-2; perhaps TRBD1 as D (6 bases). This CDR3 has 15 amino acids. V lost 7 bases, J lost 1 base, and 19 bases lay in between. CDR1 SQVTM and CDR2 ANQGSEA come from the germline V gene. CDR3 protein: CSAYSQGAYNYGYTF. The CDR3, as DNA: TGCAGCGCCTACTCACAGGGAGCGTATAACTATGGCTACACCTTC. Full variable domain (outside the CDR3, taken from reference TRBV29-1 and TRBJ1-2): SAVISQKPSRDICQRGTSLTIQCQVDSQVTMMFWYRQQPGQSLTLIATANQGSEATYESGFVIDKFPISRPNLTFSTLTVSNMSPEDSSIYLCSAYSQGAYNYGYTFGSGTRLTVV.